This T cell receptor (beta chain) was retrieved from a study of cytomegalovirus exposure and HLA in healthy donors. About the research overall: Prior work identified around 120 million unique TCR beta sequences in roughly 190 million T cells.

Primers: 60 Vbeta forward and 13 Jbeta reverse. Repertoires were generated with immunoSEQ multiplex PCR, while TCRdb's copy carries only in-frame clones and drops some. Counted here are about 120,000 clones, 60% to 85% occurring once; the ten biggest clones make up roughly 3%. The J segment lost 6 bases and the V segment lost 2 bases, leaving 8 bases of the junction unmatched. CDR3 size: 15 residues. Germline values: CDR1 SGDLS, CDR2 YYNGEE. As concerns this clone: Antigen specificity is unknown.

The study, taken as a whole, reports: Equally common other TCR beta chains were less clonally expanded than HLA-associated ones, a later analysis found. Confirmation was obtained in vitro that a few CMV-associated chains are specific for CMV antigens. Sequencing likely generated an artifact that appeared as a cluster of highly shared sequence variants.

The chain combines TRBV9 with TRBJ2-3, with 8 bases fitting TRBD2. This clonotype was sampled from a woman between 40 and 55 years old in good health and CMV-seropositive. Sequencing was carried out using PBMCs. This CDR3 is CASSVVDGGADTQYF. DNA of the CDR3: TGTGCCAGCAGCGTGGTGGACGGGGGGGCGGATACGCAGTATTTT.